This T cell receptor beta chain was recorded in a study of shared clonotypes between healthy human individuals. The wider study: Researchers assigned three CD4 naive, three CD4 memory, two CD8 naive and one CD8 memory plate to each donor. Study conclusions and caveats: Non-shared clonotypes displayed generation probabilities falling below those of clonotypes present in all four donors. Clonotypes that were shared across four donors made up around 5% of naive CD4 clonotypes.

This clone was seen only a few times. No antigen is known for it. The repertoire was sequenced with immunoSEQ multiplex PCR; TCRdb's copy has only in-frame clones and lacks some. In the table there are roughly 1,100,000 clones, approximately 68% of which are singletons. This CDR3 has 13 amino acids. The V and J ends lost 4 bases and 6 bases respectively, with 12 bases between them. Germline V gives CDR1 SGHRS, CDR2 YFSETQ. The sequencing sample was made of memory CD4+ T cells sorted from blood. Specified subset: CD45RA-negative fraction. The sequence was collected from a young man in good health. The rearrangement links TRBV5-1 to TRBJ2-3; D not certain. The CDR3 bases are TGCGCCAGCAGCCCGGGTAGCTTGGATACGCAGTATTTT. It codes for CASSPGSLDTQYF.